This T cell receptor (beta chain) appears in the sequencing data of a study of blood T cell repertoires in COVID-19. Study-wide background: The United States, Italy and Spain were the sources of the acute and convalescent COVID-19 samples. T cells, B-cell-depleted T cells, or PBMCs supplied cDNA or gDNA.

CDR1 KGHSH and CDR2 LQKENI come from the germline V gene. The CDR3 is 13 residues long. The V segment lost 2 bases and the J segment 5 bases; nucleotides outside the gene matches: 1. Study processing details: Reference gene primers were amplified, and this amplification served to estimate nucleated cell counts. TCRdb's table, derived via immunoSEQ multiplex PCR, lists solely in-frame clones and lacks some. V and J calls and clone size are copied from that table; D and trimming were computed from the DNA. This table holds about 300,000 clones, 70% to 90% found once. The material sequenced was peripheral blood. The clonotype originates from a man between 65 and 85 years old with acute or convalescent COVID-19. The rearrangement uses TRBV18 and TRBJ2-5; 8 bases line up with TRBD2. CDR3 protein: CASSPASGETQYF. The DNA of the CDR3 is TGTGCCAGCTCACCAGCTAGCGGGGAGACCCAGTACTTC.